This T cell receptor (beta chain) was observed in a study of T cell responses to AZD1222 COVID-19 vaccine. Clones were read by immunoSEQ multiplex PCR, and TCRdb kept only the in-frame ones, dropping some. The table shows about 99,000 clones, with about 89% occurring only once. Study outcomes and limitations: Females made up more of the donors, who were largely white British, and clonal diversity may have come out too low. Targeting of unmutated variant regions was reportedly seen in nearly half of spike-specific TCRs.

Trimming pared 0 bases from V and 3 bases from J, leaving 11 bases between. The CDR3 contains 14 residues. Germline CDR1 SQVTM, CDR2 ANQGSEA. As for this clone: Its cognate antigen is unknown.

The chain is built from TRBV29-1 and TRBJ1-2; D unresolved. The material was peripheral blood, obtained on day 0 of AZD1222 vaccination. This TCR derives from an adult in good health. This CDR3 is CSVEDPQLHYGYTF. The CDR3 DNA sequence: TGCAGCGTTGAAGATCCCCAGCTTCACTATGGCTACACCTTC. Full variable domain (outside the CDR3, taken from reference TRBV29-1 and TRBJ1-2): SAVISQKPSRDICQRGTSLTIQCQVDSQVTMMFWYRQQPGQSLTLIATANQGSEATYESGFVIDKFPISRPNLTFSTLTVSNMSPEDSSIYLCSVEDPQLHYGYTFGSGTRLTVV.